This TCR beta chain was recovered during a study of identical twins. This CDR3 region has 15 residues. The V gene's germline CDR1 is KGHDR and CDR2 SFDVKD. J gave up 3 bases and V 4 bases, and 7 bases lay outside the gene matches. This clonotype came up a few times. Its antigen is not identified. Broader study findings: Twins shared beta out-of-frame sequences in excess, but this excess was weaker.

After template switching added a universal primer site, the resulting cDNA carried unique molecular identifiers. TCRdb re-called the 5' RACE reads with MiXCR, one entry per CDR3 protein. The table has around 960,000 distinct CDR3 sequences, 10% to 15% seen once. The same data also contributed to another study, on yellow fever vaccine responses in identical twins.

The TCR comes from a woman aged 18-29 years in good health. Material: PBMCs. This rearrangement joins TRBV24-1 to TRBJ2-7, with 8 bases that match TRBD1. The CDR3 coding sequence is TGTGCCACCAGTGACCCCGGGACAGGATACTACGAGCAGTACTTC. This translates into CATSDPGTGYYEQYF.